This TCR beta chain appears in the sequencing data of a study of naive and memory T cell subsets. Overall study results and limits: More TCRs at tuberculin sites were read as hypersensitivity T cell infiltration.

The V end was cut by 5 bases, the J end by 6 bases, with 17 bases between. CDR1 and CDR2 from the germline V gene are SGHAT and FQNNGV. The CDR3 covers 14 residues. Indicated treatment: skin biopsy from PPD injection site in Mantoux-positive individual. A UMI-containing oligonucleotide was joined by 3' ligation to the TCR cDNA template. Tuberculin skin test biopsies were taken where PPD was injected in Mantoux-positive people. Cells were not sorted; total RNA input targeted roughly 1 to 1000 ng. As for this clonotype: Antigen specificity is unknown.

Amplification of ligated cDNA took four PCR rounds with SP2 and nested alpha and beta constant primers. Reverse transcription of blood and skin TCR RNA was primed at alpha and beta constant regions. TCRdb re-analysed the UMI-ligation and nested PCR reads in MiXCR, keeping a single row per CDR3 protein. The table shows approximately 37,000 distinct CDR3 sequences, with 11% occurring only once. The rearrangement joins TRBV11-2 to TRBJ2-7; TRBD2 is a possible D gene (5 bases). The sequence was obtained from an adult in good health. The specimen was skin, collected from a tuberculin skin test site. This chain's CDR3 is CASSLGTLVSEQYF. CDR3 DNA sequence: TGTGCCAGCAGCCTCGGAACACTAGTCTCCGAGCAGTACTTC.